These T cell receptor beta chains were read from a single sample in a study of T-cell reconstitution after alpha-beta-depleted transplantation in children. TCRdb passed the PCR reads through MiXCR, listing each CDR3 protein once. The repertoire holds about 610,000 distinct CDR3 sequences, with under 12% as singletons. Material: PBMCs from the stem cell graft donor, obtained from the stem cell graft. These receptors were collected from a human donor who donated a stem cell graft to a child with acute myeloid leukemia. Each CDR3 is given with its conserved first and last residue. Each record gives: CDR3 DNA, CDR3 protein, clone size, D gene, J gene, V gene. A D gene is named only where the DNA matches it firmly. Not all rows give a size; the values are once, few, many and, for expanded clones, a class.

CDR3 DNA: TGCAGTGCCGCTAGGGGAATAGCGGGGGTAAATGAGCAGTTCTTC
CDR3 protein: CSAARGIAGVNEQFF
clone size: few
D gene: TRBD2
J gene: TRBJ2-1
V gene: TRBV20-1

CDR3 DNA: TGTGCCAGCAGCAGAAGCGGGAGCGGTTACGAGCAGTACTTC
CDR3 protein: CASSRSGSGYEQYF
clone size: few
D gene: TRBD2
J gene: TRBJ2-7
V gene: TRBV7-2

CDR3 DNA: TGTGCCAGCAGTGATTTTGACAGCACAGATACGCAGTATTTT
CDR3 protein: CASSDFDSTDTQYF
clone size: -
D gene: -
J gene: TRBJ2-3
V gene: TRBV25-1

CDR3 DNA: TGTGCCTGGACGGCCCCCGGGACAGCCTACGAGCAGTACTTC
CDR3 protein: CAWTAPGTAYEQYF
clone size: -
D gene: TRBD1
J gene: TRBJ2-7
V gene: TRBV30

CDR3 DNA: TGCGCCAGCAGCCTTGGGATCGCGGGAGGGCTACGGTCTGAGCAGTTCTTC
CDR3 protein: CASSLGIAGGLRSEQFF
clone size: few
D gene: TRBD2
J gene: TRBJ2-1
V gene: TRBV4-3

CDR3 DNA: TGTGCCAGCAGTGACAGTCCAGGGGTCAATGAGCAGTTCTTC
CDR3 protein: CASSDSPGVNEQFF
clone size: few
D gene: -
J gene: TRBJ2-1
V gene: TRBV2

CDR3 DNA: TGCGCCAGCAGCTTGGAAAGGGCTAACATGAACACTGAAGCTTTCTTT
CDR3 protein: CASSLERANMNTEAFF
clone size: -
D gene: -
J gene: TRBJ1-1
V gene: TRBV5-1

CDR3 DNA: TGCAGTGCTCGAACTAGCGGGAGGACGCATGAGCAGTTCTTC
CDR3 protein: CSARTSGRTHEQFF
clone size: -
D gene: TRBD2
J gene: TRBJ2-1
V gene: TRBV20-1

CDR3 DNA: TGTGCCAGCAGCCCGGCAGGGGCCGGCACAGATACGCAGTATTTT
CDR3 protein: CASSPAGAGTDTQYF
clone size: few
D gene: -
J gene: TRBJ2-3
V gene: TRBV12-3/TRBV12-4

CDR3 DNA: TGTGCCAGCAGCCAAGACTTTGGGACATTGAACACTGAAGCTTTCTTT
CDR3 protein: CASSQDFGTLNTEAFF
clone size: -
D gene: -
J gene: TRBJ1-1
V gene: TRBV14

CDR3 DNA: TGTGCCATCAGTGACGGAACTAATGAAAAACTGTTTTTT
CDR3 protein: CAISDGTNEKLFF
clone size: few
D gene: -
J gene: TRBJ1-4
V gene: TRBV10-3

CDR3 DNA: TGTGCCAGCAGCTTGGGGGTGGCTAGCGGGAGTTCGTTTCGGAAGGATACGCAGTATTTT
CDR3 protein: CASSLGVASGSSFRKDTQYF
clone size: many
D gene: TRBD2
J gene: TRBJ2-3
V gene: TRBV5-4

CDR3 DNA: TGTGCCAGCAGCCGCCTCGGACAGTCCGGCTCTGGGGCCAACGTCCTGACTTTC
CDR3 protein: CASSRLGQSGSGANVLTF
clone size: -
D gene: -
J gene: TRBJ2-6
V gene: TRBV11-1

CDR3 DNA: TGTGCCACCCAAGGTCATAGCAATCAGCCCCAGCATTTT
CDR3 protein: CATQGHSNQPQHF
clone size: many
D gene: -
J gene: TRBJ1-5
V gene: TRBV24-1

CDR3 DNA: TGTGCCAGCAGCCAAGATCCGGACAGGGCCAATGAAAAACTGTTTTTT
CDR3 protein: CASSQDPDRANEKLFF
clone size: few
D gene: TRBD1
J gene: TRBJ1-4
V gene: TRBV4-2

CDR3 DNA: TGTGCCAGCAGCTTAATGGCTAGCGGGAGGGCTAATGAGCAGTTCTTC
CDR3 protein: CASSLMASGRANEQFF
clone size: once
D gene: TRBD2
J gene: TRBJ2-1
V gene: TRBV7-3

CDR3 DNA: TGTGCCACCAGCAGAGATGGGACCTCCTACGAGCAGTACTTC
CDR3 protein: CATSRDGTSYEQYF
clone size: few
D gene: -
J gene: TRBJ2-7
V gene: TRBV15

CDR3 DNA: TGTGCCAGCAGCCCCAGATTGGGGGATGCAGATACGCAGTATTTT
CDR3 protein: CASSPRLGDADTQYF
clone size: -
D gene: -
J gene: TRBJ2-3
V gene: TRBV7-2

CDR3 DNA: TGCAGCGTTCTCTCCCCAGGGGCGAGGGCATCCTACAATGAGCAGTTCTTC
CDR3 protein: CSVLSPGARASYNEQFF
clone size: many
D gene: -
J gene: TRBJ2-1
V gene: TRBV29-1

CDR3 DNA: TGTGCCAGCAGCTTAAGTGGGACACTCGAGCAGTACTTC
CDR3 protein: CASSLSGTLEQYF
clone size: -
D gene: -
J gene: TRBJ2-7
V gene: TRBV7-2

CDR3 DNA: TGTGCCAGCAGCTTAGGGGGACTAGCCCCCGATACGCAGTATTTT
CDR3 protein: CASSLGGLAPDTQYF
clone size: -
D gene: TRBD2
J gene: TRBJ2-3
V gene: TRBV7-8

CDR3 DNA: TGTGCCAGCCAGGATCAACTCTACAATGAGCAGTTCTTC
CDR3 protein: CASQDQLYNEQFF
clone size: few
D gene: -
J gene: TRBJ2-1
V gene: TRBV27

CDR3 DNA: TGTGCCAGCAGCAAAGTTCGGGGTCCCCCTCAGTTTGGCCCCTACGAGCAGTACTTC
CDR3 protein: CASSKVRGPPQFGPYEQYF
clone size: -
D gene: -
J gene: TRBJ2-7
V gene: TRBV21-1

CDR3 DNA: TGTGCCAGCAGCTACGAGGGGGGCAGCACAGATACGCAGTATTTT
CDR3 protein: CASSYEGGSTDTQYF
clone size: few
D gene: -
J gene: TRBJ2-3
V gene: TRBV9

CDR3 DNA: TGTGCCAGCTCTCCCACTAGCGTTACCTACGAGCAGTACTTC
CDR3 protein: CASSPTSVTYEQYF
clone size: -
D gene: TRBD2
J gene: TRBJ2-7
V gene: TRBV18

CDR3 DNA: TGTGCCAGCAGCTTAAGACATATGAACACTGAAGCTTTCTTT
CDR3 protein: CASSLRHMNTEAFF
clone size: many
D gene: -
J gene: TRBJ1-1
V gene: TRBV7-2

CDR3 DNA: TGTGCCAGCAGCCAAGATTGGGCAGCTCAGAATTCACCCCTCCACTTT
CDR3 protein: CASSQDWAAQNSPLHF
clone size: few
D gene: -
J gene: TRBJ1-6
V gene: TRBV4-2

CDR3 DNA: TGTGCCAGCAGTTACGGTGGGGCTGTGAACACTGAAGCTTTCTTT
CDR3 protein: CASSYGGAVNTEAFF
clone size: few
D gene: -
J gene: TRBJ1-1
V gene: TRBV6-2/TRBV6-3

CDR3 DNA: TGCAGCGTTGCCCCTGTCGGGGGGGAATCTGAAGCTTTCTTT
CDR3 protein: CSVAPVGGESEAFF
clone size: many
D gene: -
J gene: TRBJ1-1
V gene: TRBV29-1

CDR3 DNA: TGTGCCAGCAGTCCATTGATCGGGACAGTGAGAAACAATGAGCAGTTCTTC
CDR3 protein: CASSPLIGTVRNNEQFF
clone size: -
D gene: TRBD1
J gene: TRBJ2-1
V gene: TRBV12-3/TRBV12-4

CDR3 DNA: TGTGCCAGTTTACACTCCGGGGAGATCTATGGCTACACCTTC
CDR3 protein: CASLHSGEIYGYTF
clone size: -
D gene: -
J gene: TRBJ1-2
V gene: TRBV12-3/TRBV12-4

CDR3 DNA: TGTGCCAGCAGGCAGAGGTGGCAGGATAACACCGGGGAGCTGTTTTTT
CDR3 protein: CASRQRWQDNTGELFF
clone size: many
D gene: -
J gene: TRBJ2-2
V gene: TRBV9

CDR3 DNA: TGCAGTGCCCTACAAGATCGCGGCTACGAGCAGTACTTC
CDR3 protein: CSALQDRGYEQYF
clone size: -
D gene: -
J gene: TRBJ2-7
V gene: TRBV20-1

CDR3 DNA: TGCAGCGGGCTCAAGGGCGCAGATACGCAGTATTTT
CDR3 protein: CSGLKGADTQYF
clone size: few
D gene: -
J gene: TRBJ2-3
V gene: TRBV29-1

CDR3 DNA: TGTGCCAGCAGAGGCGGTCTGGAGACCCAGTACTTC
CDR3 protein: CASRGGLETQYF
clone size: -
D gene: -
J gene: TRBJ2-5
V gene: TRBV12-3/TRBV12-4

CDR3 DNA: TGCAGCGTAGCCCGACTAGCGGGAAAAATCATGAGGGCGTACGATGAGCAGTTCTTC
CDR3 protein: CSVARLAGKIMRAYDEQFF
clone size: few
D gene: TRBD2
J gene: TRBJ2-1
V gene: TRBV29-1

CDR3 DNA: TGTGCCAGCAGCAACGAAGAGGAGGACGAGCAGTACTTC
CDR3 protein: CASSNEEEDEQYF
clone size: many
D gene: -
J gene: TRBJ2-7
V gene: TRBV7-9

CDR3 DNA: TGTGCCAGTAGTTTGCGGATCATAAGGGGCACCGGGGAGCTGTTTTTT
CDR3 protein: CASSLRIIRGTGELFF
clone size: few
D gene: -
J gene: TRBJ2-2
V gene: TRBV19

CDR3 DNA: TGCAGCGTTGAAGCGGGAGATGGCTACACCTTC
CDR3 protein: CSVEAGDGYTF
clone size: -
D gene: -
J gene: TRBJ1-2
V gene: TRBV29-1

CDR3 DNA: TGTGCCAGCAGCATCTCCAACAGGGGGCATCAGCCCCAGCATTTT
CDR3 protein: CASSISNRGHQPQHF
clone size: -
D gene: TRBD1
J gene: TRBJ1-5
V gene: TRBV3-1

CDR3 DNA: TGCAGCCCATTAGTGGGGGGTTCGGAGACCCAGTACTTC
CDR3 protein: CSPLVGGSETQYF
clone size: few
D gene: -
J gene: TRBJ2-5
V gene: TRBV29-1

CDR3 DNA: TGCAGCGTTGCTGGTACAGGGATAAGGGACACCGGGGAGCTGTTTTTT
CDR3 protein: CSVAGTGIRDTGELFF
clone size: many
D gene: -
J gene: TRBJ2-2
V gene: TRBV29-1

CDR3 DNA: TGTGCCAGCAGCCCGGTGGATGAGCAGTTCTTC
CDR3 protein: CASSPVDEQFF
clone size: many
D gene: -
J gene: TRBJ2-1
V gene: TRBV7-2

CDR3 DNA: TGTGCCAGCAGTTACTCGCTCAGGGCCGGAAACACCATATATTTT
CDR3 protein: CASSYSLRAGNTIYF
clone size: many
D gene: -
J gene: TRBJ1-3
V gene: TRBV6-5

CDR3 DNA: TGCAGCGTTGATGCAGGAGGGGAGACCCAGTACTTC
CDR3 protein: CSVDAGGETQYF
clone size: few
D gene: -
J gene: TRBJ2-5
V gene: TRBV29-1